This TCR beta chain was captured by sequencing in a study of OX40 agonist ivuxolimab in advanced cancers. About the study: An anti-OX40 (CD134) antibody with agonistic activity, ivuxolimab, was administered to patients.

This CDR3 contains 15 residues. Germline V gene data show CDR1 as MNHNS and CDR2 as SASEGT. Losses at the gene ends were 1 base for V and 3 bases for J; bases not matched to a gene: 4. Libraries were prepared by immunoSEQ multiplex PCR; TCRdb keeps only in-frame clonotypes and omits some of them. Here the sample spans tens of thousands of clones, 88% being singletons. At cycle 4 day 1, cycle 7 day 1, and baseline, blood was sampled. This clone was picked up a small number of times. The chain is built from TRBV6-1 and TRBJ2-7, with 9 bases fitting TRBD1. The TCR was taken from an adult with an advanced solid tumor such as melanoma, head and neck, liver or kidney cancer. The starting material was CD4+ or CD8+ T cells sorted from blood, obtained in a trial of the OX40 agonist ivuxolimab. The CDR3 loop is CASSEGDRGSYEQYF. CDR3 coding DNA: TGTGCCAGCAGTGAAGGTGACAGGGGGAGCTACGAGCAGTACTTC.